This T cell receptor (beta chain) was sequenced in a study of identical twins. As to this clonotype: Its antigen is currently unknown.

MiXCR was run by TCRdb on the 5' RACE reads, yielding one entry per CDR3 protein. In the table there are about 470,000 distinct CDR3 sequences, 24% of which are singletons. The CDR3 totals 15 residues. V lost 3 bases to trimming and J lost 6 bases, with 17 bases between them. Study observations and caveats: The analysis was cross-sectional rather than longitudinal within donors.

This sample also belongs to another study, concerning T cells expressing NK-cell markers. This second study says: In the group of eight sequenced donors, seven were HCMV-seropositive and one was seronegative.

This chain links TRBV12-3 or TRBV12-4 with TRBJ1-1, with a weak D call TRBD1 (6 bases). This TCR came from a young woman in good health. Sequencing used CD4+ T cells sorted from blood. In nucleotides, the CDR3 is TGTGCCAGCAGTTTCCGTCAGAGCTGGACAGCTGAAGCTTTCTTT. Translated, it gives CASSFRQSWTAEAFF.